The clone carrying this T cell receptor beta chain has ten or more counts. Its cognate antigen is unknown. Read sequence stops 3 residues before the CDR3 end, and the germline J gene provides the missing end. The repertoire was sequenced with immunoSEQ multiplex PCR; TCRdb's copy has only in-frame clones and lacks some. The repertoire yields fewer than 65,000 clones, none seen only once; the top ten contain roughly 0.83%. In germline, CDR1 is ENHRY, CDR2 SYGVKD. Between the trimmed V and J ends, which lost 9 bases and 3 bases, there was a span of 24 bases. The CDR3 is 17 residues long. This record comes from a study of T cell clonality in common variable immunodeficiency. Overall study findings and caveats: Compared with controls, CVID subjects had fewer shared TCRbeta clones.

Blood samples were heparinized, roughly 4.5 to 8.5 ml per donor. The chain is built from TRBV10-3 and TRBJ1-5; perhaps TRBD1 as D (6 bases). This TCR was recovered from a person aged 18 to 75 in good health. The sequencing sample was made of peripheral blood mononuclear cells. CDR3 DNA (partial): TGTGCCATTGCCACCCTTGGGCGGGGGCTCCCCAATCAGCCC. Its protein is CAIATLGRGLPNQP. The whole CDR3 sequence reads CAIATLGRGLPNQPQHF.